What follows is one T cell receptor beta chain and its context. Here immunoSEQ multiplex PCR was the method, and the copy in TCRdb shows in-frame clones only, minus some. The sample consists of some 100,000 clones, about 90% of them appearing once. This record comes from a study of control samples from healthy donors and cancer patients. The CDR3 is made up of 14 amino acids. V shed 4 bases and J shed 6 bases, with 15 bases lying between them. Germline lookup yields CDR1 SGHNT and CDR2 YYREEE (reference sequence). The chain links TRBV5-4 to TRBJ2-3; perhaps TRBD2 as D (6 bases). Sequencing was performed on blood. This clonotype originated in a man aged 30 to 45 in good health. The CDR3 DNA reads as TGTGCCAGCAGCCCTCGGGAGAGTTGGGATACGCAGTATTTT. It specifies CASSPRESWDTQYF.